Shown below are 14 T cell receptor beta chains from a single sample sequenced in a study of early stage breast cancer tumors (dated by TCRdb to the late 2010s). Library generation was performed with the immunoSEQ multiplex PCR assay. The immuneACCESS repertoire file appears here via TCRdb, limited to in-frame rearrangements. These files lack a portion of the clones; in checked studies, under half of the deficit traces to unresolved V genes, and the cause of the others is not known. Across this sample there are about 51,000 clones, with roughly 78% seen only once. About 3.4% of the sample lies in the top ten. Material for sequencing was blood. These receptors originate from a person in their forties with breast cancer.

The chain links TRBV7-9 to TRBJ2-5; the D is unclear. Germline V gives CDR1 SEHNR, CDR2 FQNEAQ (reference sequence). The CDR3 extends over 13 amino acids. V dropped 6 bases and J dropped 2 bases, with 10 bases sitting between them. The CDR3 is CASSQPSQETQYF. In DNA form, the CDR3 reads TGTGCCAGCAGTCAACCGTCTCAAGAGACCCAGTACTTC. The whole variable domain, filled in from reference TRBV7-9 and TRBJ2-5, reads DTGVSQNPRHKITKRGQNVTFRCDPISEHNRLYWYRQTLGQGPEFLTYFQNEAQLEKSRLLSDRFSAERPKGSFSTLEIQRTEQGDSAMYLCASSQPSQETQYFGPGTRLLVL.

The V gene is TRBV30, the J gene TRBJ2-5, with D possibly called TRBD1 or TRBD2 (6 bases each). CDR3 length equals 14 residues. CDR1 and CDR2 from the germline V gene are GTSNPN and SVGIG (reference sequence). V lost 3 bases to trimming and J lost 5 bases, with 16 bases between them. This CDR3 reads CAWRLAGGVETQYF. Here the CDR3 DNA reads TGTGCCTGGAGACTTGCCGGGGGCGTGGAGACCCAGTACTTC.

Written as DNA, the CDR3 is TGTGCCAGCAAGGAGGCGGGATTCGGGAGTGAGCAGTTCTTC. This encodes CASKEAGFGSEQFF. The chain carries TRBV6-1 and TRBJ2-1, with D tentatively TRBD2 (6 bases). CDR3 length: 14 amino acids. V was cut by 7 bases and J by 9 bases, with 19 bases left in between. CDR1 and CDR2 from the germline V gene are MNHNS and SASEGT.

This clone showed up just a few times. This rearrangement joins TRBV7-9 to TRBJ1-5; 7 bases map to TRBD1. J lost 2 bases, V lost 1 base, and 8 bases had no gene match. This CDR3 has 17 residues. Germline loops: CDR1 SEHNR, CDR2 FQNEAQ (reference sequence). The CDR3 region is CASSLGHATGGNQPQHF. In DNA, the CDR3 is TGTGCCAGCAGCTTAGGCCACGCTACAGGGGGCAATCAGCCCCAGCATTTT.

The gene calls are TRBV9 and TRBJ2-1; 8 bases align to TRBD1. The CDR3 extends over 16 amino acids. V was pared by 0 bases and J by 2 bases, with 4 bases of the junction left unmatched. Germline values: CDR1 SGDLS, CDR2 YYNGEE. The CDR3 loop reads CASSVATGGPYNEQFF. The CDR3 DNA sequence: TGTGCCAGCAGCGTAGCTACAGGGGGTCCCTACAATGAGCAGTTCTTC.

This clone was seen only a few times. The chain recombines TRBV19 with TRBJ1-4; tentatively, D is TRBD1 (5 bases). CDR1 and CDR2 from the germline V gene are LNHDA and SQIVND (reference sequence). This CDR3 has 13 residues. Trimming took 7 bases from V and 8 from J, leaving 14 bases between them. The chain's CDR3 is CASNLGLREKLFF. The CDR3 DNA follows: TGTGCCAGTAACCTGGGACTTCGAGAAAAACTGTTTTTT.

The J gene is TRBJ2-7, the V gene TRBV29-1, with 12 bases aligning to TRBD1. V gave up 4 bases and J gave up 5 bases; unmatched junction bases: 6. The CDR3 runs 14 residues. Germline assignment: CDR1 SQVTM and CDR2 ANQGSEA. The chain's CDR3 is CSVASGTGGDEQYF. CDR3 coding DNA: TGCAGCGTTGCTTCCGGGACAGGGGGCGACGAGCAGTACTTC.

The chain employs TRBV13 and TRBJ2-7; either TRBD1 or TRBD2 may supply D (6 bases each). The V end lost 4 bases, the J end lost 2 bases, and 12 bases lay between the germline ends. Germline loops: CDR1 PRHDT, CDR2 FYEKMQ (reference sequence). CDR3 length: 14 residues. The CDR3 is CASSWAGEAYEQYF. CDR3 sequence (DNA): TGTGCCAGCAGCTGGGCAGGGGAGGCCTACGAGCAGTACTTC.

In this sample, this clone turned up a few times. CDR3 amino acids: CASSQYGAEAFF. In DNA form, the CDR3 reads TGCGCCAGCAGCCAATATGGGGCTGAAGCTTTCTTT. The chain combines TRBV4-1 with TRBJ1-1, with D hard to call. Trimming pared 2 bases from V and 6 bases from J, leaving 7 bases between. CDR1 is MGHRA, CDR2 YSYEKL, per germline. The CDR3 runs 12 residues.

J is TRBJ2-1 and V is TRBV21-1. TRBV21-1 is shown as a pseudogene. The CDR3 totals 14 residues. In DNA, the CDR3 is TGTGCCAGCCGAGGGGGGAGATCCTACAATGAGCAGTTCTTC. Its protein product is CASRGGRSYNEQFF.

The CDR3 DNA reads TGCGCCAGCAGCTGGGGCTGGGCTAGCGGGAGTAATGAGCAGTTCTTC. Translated: CASSWGWASGSNEQFF. This rearrangement joins TRBV5-1 to TRBJ2-1; 10 nucleotides agree with TRBD2. V gave up 3 bases and J gave up 7 bases; unmatched junction bases: 10. Germline V gene sequence: CDR1 SGHRS, CDR2 YFSETQ. The CDR3 runs 16 residues.

The gene calls are TRBV5-1 and TRBJ2-5; tentative D call: TRBD2 (5 bases). This CDR3 region has 14 residues. Germline CDR1 reads SGHRS; CDR2 reads YFSETQ. V was trimmed by 4 bases and J by 4 bases, leaving 14 bases between them. CDR3 residues: CASSPGVLVETQYF. The CDR3 bases are TGCGCCAGCAGCCCCGGGGTTTTGGTAGAGACCCAGTACTTC. The full variable domain, in which reference TRBV5-1 and TRBJ2-5 provide the parts outside the CDR3, is KAGVTQTPRYLIKTRGQQVTLSCSPISGHRSVSWYQQTPGQGLQFLFEYFSETQRNKGNFPGRFSGRQFSNSRSEMNVSTLELGDSALYLCASSPGVLVETQYFGPGTRLLVL.

The chain is built from TRBV12-5 and TRBJ1-1, with D perhaps TRBD1 (5 bases). CDR1 and CDR2 (germline): LGHNT, FRNRAP. The CDR3 is made up of 15 amino acids. The V gene lost 4 bases and the J gene lost 4 bases, with 16 bases spanning the gap. Here the CDR3 reads CASGSGVRGATEAFF. For the CDR3, the DNA is TGTGCTAGTGGTTCTGGAGTGAGGGGTGCCACTGAAGCTTTCTTT.

This chain joins TRBV5-1 and TRBJ2-2; D not resolved. The V end was cut by 2 bases, the J end by 4 bases, with 12 bases between. From germline, CDR1 is SGHRS and CDR2 YFSETQ. This CDR3 is built from 15 residues. The chain's CDR3 is CASSFSGWRTGELFF. DNA for the CDR3: TGCGCCAGCAGCTTTTCTGGGTGGCGCACCGGGGAGCTGTTTTTT. The whole variable domain, remainder taken from reference TRBV5-1 and TRBJ2-2, is KAGVTQTPRYLIKTRGQQVTLSCSPISGHRSVSWYQQTPGQGLQFLFEYFSETQRNKGNFPGRFSGRQFSNSRSEMNVSTLELGDSALYLCASSFSGWRTGELFFGEGSRLTVL.